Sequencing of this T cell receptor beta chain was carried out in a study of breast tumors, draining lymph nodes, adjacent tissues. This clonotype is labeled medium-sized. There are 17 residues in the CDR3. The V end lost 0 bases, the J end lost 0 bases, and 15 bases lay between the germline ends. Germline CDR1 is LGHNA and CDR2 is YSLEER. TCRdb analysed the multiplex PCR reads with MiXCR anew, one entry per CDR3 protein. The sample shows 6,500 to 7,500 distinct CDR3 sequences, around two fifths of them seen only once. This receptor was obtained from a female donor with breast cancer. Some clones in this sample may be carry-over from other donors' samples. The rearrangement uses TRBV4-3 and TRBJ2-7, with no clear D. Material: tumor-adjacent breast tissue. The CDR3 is CASSQESTTLFSYEQYF. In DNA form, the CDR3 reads TGCGCCAGCAGCCAAGAGTCGACGACTCTATTCTCCTACGAGCAGTACTTC.